The clone carrying this T cell receptor beta chain was counted between two and nine times. As yet, its antigen is unknown. TCRdb ran MiXCR on the RT-PCR reads and lists one entry per CDR3 protein. The sample holds 550,000 to 800,000 distinct CDR3 sequences, 15% to 19% seen once. This sample was taken from a study of response to subunit inactivated influenza vaccine. The study, taken as a whole, reports: A suggestion made by the authors is that each seasonal influenza vaccination recruits few new T cells.

Germline V gene data show CDR1 as KGHSY and CDR2 as FQNENV. Trimming removed 4 bases from V and 4 bases from J, with 14 bases in between. This CDR3 is 15 amino acids long. The material was PBMCs from blood, obtained 11 to 12 days after vaccination. The rearrangement uses TRBV16 and TRBJ1-5; D may be TRBD1 (6 bases). The clonotype originates from a man aged 50-60 years who received an inactivated influenza vaccine. CDR3 sequence: CASSLQPTGNQPQHF. DNA of the CDR3: TGTGCCAGCAGCCTCCAACCTACAGGGAATCAGCCCCAGCATTTT.